These 18 T cell receptor beta chains came from one sample sequenced in a study of CD8 T cells in Susac syndrome. After extraction with the RNeasy kit, 0.5 to 1 ug of the RNA was reverse transcribed using random hexamers. TCRdb ran MiXCR on the immunoSEQ multiplex PCR reads and lists one entry per CDR3 protein. Of approximately 160,000 distinct CDR3 sequences listed, approximately 93% are singletons. Sequenced input: CD4+ T cells from PBMCs. The receptor set was obtained from a human donor with multiple sclerosis.

V and J are TRBV4-3 and TRBJ2-3, with unresolved D. The CDR3 totals 20 residues. V was pared by 2 bases and J by 3 bases, with 27 bases between. Germline loops: CDR1 LGHNA, CDR2 YSLEER. CDR3 nucleotides: TGCGCCAGCAGCCAATTCCCTAACCGTTGGAGTGGGGTTGAGACAGATACGCAGTATTTT. This codes for CASSQFPNRWSGVETDTQYF.

The CDR3 loop is CASSYSRGTYEQYF. The CDR3 DNA follows: TGTGCCAGCAGTTACTCGCGGGGGACCTACGAGCAGTACTTC. The rearrangement joins TRBV6-2 or TRBV6-3 to TRBJ2-7; TRBD2 aligns across 7 bases. CDR3 size: 14 residues. V lost 0 bases to trimming and J lost 2 bases; unmatched junction nucleotides: 1. CDR1 is MNHEY, CDR2 SVGEGT, per germline.

The chain links TRBV12-3 or TRBV12-4 to TRBJ2-5; D gene uncertain. Trimming pared 8 bases from V and 6 bases from J, leaving 13 bases between. This CDR3 has 12 amino acids. This CDR3 reads CASGKQRQTQYF. The CDR3 nucleotides read TGTGCCAGCGGGAAGCAAAGACAGACCCAGTACTTC.

The chain couples TRBV18 to TRBJ2-5, with TRBD2 matching over 8 bases. Germline CDR1 is KGHSH and CDR2 is LQKENI. This CDR3 is built from 15 residues. J lost 0 bases, V lost 3 bases, and 3 bases had no gene match. This chain's CDR3 is CASSPPGGYQETQYF. In DNA, the CDR3 is TGTGCCAGCTCACCCCCGGGGGGGTACCAAGAGACCCAGTACTTC.

This clonotype was seen just once. The chain has TRBV27 and TRBJ2-2; D ambiguous. The V gene's germline CDR1 is MNHEY and CDR2 SMNVEV (reference sequence). The CDR3 loop spans 13 amino acids. V lost 2 bases and J 6 bases, leaving 7 bases between the germline ends. The CDR3 region has the DNA TGTGCCAGCAGTTTAAATCTTCCCGGGGAGCTGTTTTTT. Translated, it gives CASSLNLPGELFF.

This clonotype was seen once. The CDR3 DNA is TGCGCCAGCAGCTTGGGGCAGAAGGCCTATGGCTACACCTTC. It yields the protein CASSLGQKAYGYTF. J is TRBJ1-2 and V is TRBV5-1; D is undetermined. Germline-derived CDR1 and CDR2 are SGHRS and YFSETQ. V lost 0 bases and J 4 bases, leaving 10 bases between the germline ends. This CDR3 spans 14 amino acids.

The chain has TRBV11-2 and TRBJ2-5; tentatively, D is TRBD2 (7 bases). There are 16 residues in the CDR3. Germline values: CDR1 SGHAT, CDR2 FQNNGV. Trimming pared 4 bases from V and 2 bases from J, leaving 17 bases between. The CDR3 bases are TGTGCCAGCAGCTGGGGGCGCGGGAGACAACAAGAGACCCAGTACTTC. Its translation is CASSWGRGRQQETQYF.

This sequence joins TRBV14 and TRBJ2-3; TRBD2 might be the D (5 bases). The CDR3 has 11 residues. V was cut by 3 bases and J by 8 bases, with 6 bases left in between. Germline V gene sequence: CDR1 SGHDN, CDR2 FVKESK. DNA of the CDR3: TGTGCCAGCAGCCACGGACTTACGCAGTATTTT. This gives the protein CASSHGLTQYF.

This rearrangement joins TRBV19 to TRBJ2-7, with 7 bases matching TRBD1. Germline V lookup: CDR1 LNHDA, CDR2 SQIVND (reference sequence). The CDR3 is made up of 15 amino acids. V was pared by 9 bases and J by 3 bases, with 14 bases of the junction left unmatched. The CDR3 DNA sequence: TGTGCCAGCACTAGGGATGCTCGACAGGGCTACGAGCAGTACTTC. Protein: CASTRDARQGYEQYF.

This chain connects TRBV20-1 to TRBJ2-3, with D possibly matching TRBD2 (6 bases). This CDR3 region has 17 residues. The germline V gene encodes CDR1 DFQATT and CDR2 SNEGSKA (reference sequence). The ends were cut back, 3 bases at V and 2 bases at J, with 21 bases in the middle. The CDR3 loop is CSASPLGAGTFTDTQYF. The CDR3 region has the DNA TGCAGTGCTAGCCCCCTCGGGGCGGGGACGTTCACAGATACGCAGTATTTT.

The chain links TRBV11-2 to TRBJ2-3; 10 bases agree with TRBD2. Germline V gives CDR1 SGHAT, CDR2 FQNNGV. V trimming: 5 bases; J trimming: 1 base; junction bases outside the gene matches: 6. The CDR3 has 16 amino acids. The CDR3, as DNA: TGTGCCAGCAGCGGAAATCTAGCGGGAGGCACAGATACGCAGTATTTT. This gives the protein CASSGNLAGGTDTQYF.

The rearrangement uses TRBV28 and TRBJ1-1; the D is unclear. Trimming left V 6 bases short and J 1 base short, with 9 bases between. In germline, CDR1 is MDHEN, CDR2 SYDVKM. The CDR3 extends over 13 amino acids. CDR3 in DNA: TGTGCCAGCAGCCCGATGTGGAACACTGAAGCTTTCTTT. It encodes CASSPMWNTEAFF.

V usage is TRBV12-3 or TRBV12-4 and J usage is TRBJ1-5; D not resolved. Trimming removed 3 bases at V and 2 bases at J, with 8 bases between. This CDR3 contains 14 residues. In DNA form, the CDR3 reads TGTGCCAGCAGTTTTTCTGGGGGCAATCAGCCCCAGCATTTT. Its protein product is CASSFSGGNQPQHF.

The chain uses TRBV2 and TRBJ1-3; the D is unclear. Germline CDR1 reads SNHLY; CDR2 reads FYNNEI. The CDR3 consists of 13 residues. V lost 1 base to trimming and J lost 5 bases, with 6 bases between them. CDR3 coding DNA: TGTGCCAGCAGTGAAGGGAGGCGAAACACCATATATTTT. Translating gives CASSEGRRNTIYF. The whole variable domain, remainder taken from reference TRBV2 and TRBJ1-3, is EPEVTQTPSHQVTQMGQEVILRCVPISNHLYFYWYRQILGQKVEFLVSFYNNEISEKSEIFDDQFSVERPDGSNFTLKIRSTKLEDSAMYFCASSEGRRNTIYFGEGSWLTVV.

This rearrangement joins TRBV9 to TRBJ2-1; D is undetermined. Germline CDR1 is SGDLS and CDR2 is YYNGEE. CDR3 size: 16 residues. V was trimmed by 2 bases and J by 0 bases, leaving 12 bases between them. The CDR3 loop reads CASSVNRKSSYNEQFF. The CDR3 coding sequence is TGTGCCAGCAGCGTTAACAGAAAAAGCTCCTACAATGAGCAGTTCTTC.

This clonotype was picked up a small number of times. Sequence at one end of the junction differs from germline and may be a read error. V gene TRBV6-2 or TRBV6-3 combines with J gene TRBJ2-1, with TRBD2 matching over 12 bases. The germline V gene has CDR1 MNHEY and CDR2 SVGEGT. The CDR3 is 12 amino acids. CDR3 coding DNA: TGTGCCAGCAGTCCACAGACTAGCGGGGGCCTCTTC. This sequence encodes CASSPQTSGGLF.

The chain joins TRBV18 to TRBJ1-3; 7 positions match TRBD1. With V trimmed by 6 bases and J by 2 bases, 4 bases remained unmatched. In germline, CDR1 is KGHSH, CDR2 LQKENI. CDR3 size: 14 residues. In DNA form, the CDR3 reads TGTGCCAGCTCGCCGGACAGGACTGGAAACACCATATATTTT. Translated, it gives CASSPDRTGNTIYF.

This clonotype was seen a single time. The chain recombines TRBV3-1 with TRBJ2-1, with no clear D. Trimming cost V 0 bases and J 0 bases, with 12 bases left between them. The CDR3 extends over 17 amino acids. CDR1 is LGHDT and CDR2 is YNNKEL in the germline V gene (reference sequence). CDR3 bases: TGTGCCAGCAGCCAAGAAACTGACTCAAGCTCCTACAATGAGCAGTTCTTC. Translating it yields CASSQETDSSSYNEQFF.